Following are 27 T cell receptor beta chains from one sample sequenced in a study of glioma-infiltrating T cells. Using RNA template, CDR3s of TCR alpha and beta were amplified with iRepertoire arm-PCR. Each CDR3 protein is one row after TCRdb ran MiXCR on the multiplex PCR reads. The sample consists of 44,000 or so distinct CDR3 sequences, approximately 20% of them appearing once. The specimen sequenced was glioma tissue, nonneoplastic brain tissue, or PBMCs (not recorded which). All receptors derive from a human donor with low-grade glioma or glioblastoma, undergoing nonglioma brain surgery, or in good health (not recorded which).

This clonotype occurred many times. This chain joins TRBV7-9 and TRBJ2-1; 7 bases are a match to TRBD2. J lost 3 bases, V lost 5 bases, and 4 bases had no gene match. There are 14 residues in the CDR3. Per germline, CDR1 SEHNR and CDR2 FQNEAQ (reference sequence). CDR3 residues: CASSPSGSYNEQFF. CDR3 DNA: TGTGCCAGCAGCCCTAGCGGAAGCTACAATGAGCAGTTCTTC.

This clonotype was observed many times. This chain joins TRBV4-2 and TRBJ2-7; weak D call: TRBD1 (6 bases). The length of the CDR3 is 15 residues. The V and J ends lost 2 bases and 2 bases respectively, with 13 bases between them. Germline lookup yields CDR1 LGHNA and CDR2 YNFKEQ. The CDR3 here is CASSQQGQIPYEQYF. For the CDR3, the DNA is TGTGCCAGCAGCCAACAGGGGCAAATCCCCTACGAGCAGTACTTC.

The chain is built from TRBV29-1 and TRBJ1-2; D call uncertain. The ends were cut back, 5 bases at V and 8 bases at J, with 21 bases in the middle. The CDR3 runs 14 residues. Germline assignment: CDR1 SQVTM and CDR2 ANQGSEA. Here the CDR3 DNA reads TGCAGCGTTCGTGGCCCCCAGTTCCAGTACGGCTACACCTTC. Residues: CSVRGPQFQYGYTF. Combining the CDR3 with reference TRBV29-1 and TRBJ1-2 gives the whole variable domain SAVISQKPSRDICQRGTSLTIQCQVDSQVTMMFWYRQQPGQSLTLIATANQGSEATYESGFVIDKFPISRPNLTFSTLTVSNMSPEDSSIYLCSVRGPQFQYGYTFGSGTRLTVV.

The chain carries TRBV4-1 and TRBJ2-1, with D unclear. CDR3 length: 14 residues. Germline CDR1 MGHRA, CDR2 YSYEKL. V gave up 0 bases and J gave up 2 bases, with 5 bases separating them. The CDR3 DNA is TGCGCCAGCAGCCAAGACCGGACCTACAATGAGCAGTTCTTC. Encoded protein: CASSQDRTYNEQFF.

The V gene is TRBV19, the J gene TRBJ2-2, with 12 bases aligning to TRBD2. With 5 bases clipped from V and 3 bases from J, the junction kept 1 base outside the gene matches. The germline gives CDR1 LNHDA, CDR2 SQIVND (reference sequence). There are 15 residues in the CDR3. The CDR3 DNA reads as TGTGCCAGTAGTCGACTAGCGGGAGACACCGGGGAGCTGTTTTTT. Translating gives CASSRLAGDTGELFF. The full variable domain, its missing parts supplied by reference TRBV19 and TRBJ2-2, is DGGITQSPKYLFRKEGQNVTLSCEQNLNHDAMYWYRQDPGQGLRLIYYSQIVNDFQKGDIAEGYSVSREKKESFPLTVTSAQKNPTAFYLCASSRLAGDTGELFFGEGSRLTVL.

This clonotype was seen many times. The V gene is TRBV28, the J gene TRBJ2-7; TRBD2 is a possible D gene (6 bases). The V end was cut by 6 bases, the J end by 9 bases, with 21 bases between. This CDR3 has 14 residues. Germline values: CDR1 MDHEN, CDR2 SYDVKM. The CDR3 reads CASSTRDSMHWQYF. The CDR3 region has the DNA TGTGCCAGCAGCACCCGGGACTCGATGCATTGGCAGTACTTC.

As to this clonotype: A much more abundant neighbour one base away suggests this may be a read error. The V call is TRBV25-1, the J call TRBJ1-5, with 9 bases matching TRBD1. CDR3 size: 14 residues. Germline CDR1 is MGHDK and CDR2 is SYGVNS. CDR3 bases: TGTGCCGGCAGGAGGACAGGGGGCAATCAGCCCCAGCATTTT. Translation: CAGRRTGGNQPQHF.

This clonotype was found a few times. V is TRBV9 and J is TRBJ2-3; TRBD2 aligns across 9 bases. With 4 bases clipped from V and 0 bases from J, the junction kept 6 bases outside the gene matches. This CDR3 has 16 residues. Germline values: CDR1 SGDLS, CDR2 YYNGEE. The CDR3 region is CASSSRTSASTDTQYF. In DNA form, the CDR3 reads TGTGCCAGCAGCTCACGGACTAGCGCGAGCACAGATACGCAGTATTTT.

This clonotype was seen ten or more times. The rearrangement uses TRBV10-3 and TRBJ1-1; 7 bases fit TRBD1. CDR3 length equals 15 residues. J gave up 0 bases and V 6 bases, and 7 bases lay outside the gene matches. CDR1 is ENHRY and CDR2 is SYGVKD in the germline V gene. The CDR3 bases are TGTGCCATCAGCACAGGGGTCCTCATGAACACTGAAGCTTTCTTT. Protein product: CAISTGVLMNTEAFF.

This clonotype was seen ten or more times. V is TRBV7-2 and J is TRBJ1-2; 7 bases are shared with TRBD1. V trimming: 6 bases; J trimming: 7 bases; junction bases outside the gene matches: 2. The V gene's germline CDR1 is SGHTA and CDR2 FQGNSA. The CDR3 is 11 amino acids. The CDR3 DNA follows: TGTGCCAGCAGTCGGACAGGTGGCTACACCTTC. Its translation: CASSRTGGYTF.

This chain joins TRBV30 and TRBJ2-7; D is possibly TRBD2 (6 bases). There are 14 residues in the CDR3. The germline V and J ends were trimmed by 3 bases and 2 bases, with 14 bases remaining between them. Germline CDR1 reads GTSNPN; CDR2 reads SVGIG (reference sequence). The CDR3 is CAWSPGDLTYEQYF. The DNA for the CDR3 is TGTGCCTGGAGCCCCGGGGACTTAACCTACGAGCAGTACTTC. Variable domain in full (rest from reference TRBV30 and TRBJ2-7): SQTIHQWPATLVQPVGSPLSLECTVEGTSNPNLYWYRQAAGRGLQLLFYSVGIGQISSEVPQNLSASRPQDRQFILSSKKLLLSDSGFYLCAWSPGDLTYEQYFGPGTRLTVT.

This chain uses TRBV7-6 with TRBJ2-5; 9 nucleotides agree with TRBD2. CDR3 size: 16 residues. Germline CDR1 is SGHVS and CDR2 is FNYEAQ. J was trimmed by 0 bases and V by 6 bases; bases with no gene match: 8. The CDR3, as DNA: TGTGCCAGCAGTCAATCCGGGACTAGCCACCAAGAGACCCAGTACTTC. It is translated as CASSQSGTSHQETQYF.

This clonotype was seen a few times. The rearrangement joins TRBV7-9 to TRBJ2-1; TRBD2 aligns across 8 bases. From germline, CDR1 is SEHNR and CDR2 FQNEAQ (reference sequence). V shed 5 bases, J shed 6 bases, and the junction held 15 bases outside the gene matches. CDR3 size: 17 residues. CDR3 DNA sequence: TGTGCCAGCAGCGCAGCTCGCCGGGGGACTAGAGGCAATGAGCAGTTCTTC. It is translated as CASSAARRGTRGNEQFF.

By share, this clonotype ranks as medium-sized (0.01 to 0.1%). The chain has TRBV28 and TRBJ1-1; D remains unclear. The V end lost 7 bases, the J end lost 0 bases, and 15 bases lay between the germline ends. The CDR3 totals 15 residues. Germline-derived CDR1 and CDR2 are MDHEN and SYDVKM. This CDR3 reads CASIYRRALNTEAFF. As DNA, the CDR3 is TGTGCCAGCATCTATCGTCGGGCCTTGAACACTGAAGCTTTCTTT.

This clonotype is medium-sized by share. This rearrangement joins TRBV27 to TRBJ1-1; possibly TRBD1 for D (5 bases). The CDR3 covers 14 residues. The V and J ends lost 5 bases and 12 bases respectively, with 22 bases between them. Germline V gives CDR1 MNHEY, CDR2 SMNVEV (reference sequence). CDR3 region: CASSPYGTASKTFF. CDR3 bases: TGTGCCAGCAGTCCGTACGGGACTGCCTCTAAAACTTTCTTT.

The J gene is TRBJ1-2, the V gene TRBV4-1, with 10 bases that match TRBD1. Per the germline V gene, CDR1 is MGHRA and CDR2 is YSYEKL. V gave up 1 base and J gave up 6 bases; unmatched junction bases: 5. CDR3 length equals 15 residues. This CDR3 reads CASSQGIGTGDGYTF. The CDR3 nucleotides read TGCGCCAGCAGCCAAGGGATCGGGACAGGGGATGGCTACACCTTC.

Note on this clonotype: Given a much more abundant clone one base away, this may be a read error. V gene TRBV28 combines with J gene TRBJ2-2; 9 bases agree with TRBD1. This CDR3 has 17 residues. CDR1 MDHEN and CDR2 SYDVKM come from the germline V gene. The J segment lost 0 bases and the V segment lost 6 bases, leaving 8 bases of the junction unmatched. CDR3 DNA sequence: TGTGCCAGCAGCCCCTCTCGGACAGGGGCGAACACCGGGGAGCTGTTTTTT. The encoded protein is CASSPSRTGANTGELFF.

The chain is built from TRBV5-1 and TRBJ2-1; a weak D match, TRBD2 (5 bases). Germline CDR1 reads SGHRS; CDR2 reads YFSETQ. V was shortened by 0 bases and J by 3 bases, with 7 bases between the two germline ends. This CDR3 has 14 amino acids. DNA of the CDR3: TGCGCCAGCAGCTTGGAACTAGGCTACAATGAGCAGTTCTTC. It yields the protein CASSLELGYNEQFF.

This sequence joins TRBV12-5 and TRBJ2-2; no definite D call. This CDR3 contains 12 residues. Trimming stripped 8 bases from V and 1 base from J, with 5 bases between. CDR1 is LGHNT, CDR2 FRNRAP, per germline. The CDR3 here is CASQQNTGELFF. The CDR3 DNA is TGTGCTAGTCAACAGAACACCGGGGAGCTGTTTTTT.

Notes on this clonotype: A much larger clone lies a single base off, so this may be a read error. The gene calls are TRBV11-2 and TRBJ2-1; D unresolved. Trimming shortened V by 0 bases and J by 0 bases, and 9 bases separated the two germline ends. Germline V gene data show CDR1 as SGHAT and CDR2 as FQNNGV. The CDR3 length is 16 residues. The CDR3, as DNA: TGTGCCAGCAGCTTAGAATGGCTGAGCTCCTACAATGAGCAGTTCTTC. It codes for CASSLEWLSSYNEQFF.

CDR3 region: CAKGGGWSTEAFF. The CDR3, as DNA: TGTGCCAAAGGTGGAGGTTGGTCCACTGAAGCTTTCTTT. The V and J genes are TRBV6-2 or TRBV6-3 and TRBJ1-1, with D unclear. The ends were cut back, 10 bases at V and 4 bases at J, with 16 bases in the middle. Per germline, CDR1 MNHEY and CDR2 SVGEGT. This CDR3 spans 13 amino acids.

This chain links TRBV20-1 with TRBJ2-5; 9 bases align to TRBD2. The CDR3 extends over 15 amino acids. The junction had 6 bases not matched to a gene; V was cut back by 0 bases and J by 4 bases. Per germline, CDR1 DFQATT and CDR2 SNEGSKA (reference sequence). CDR3 bases: TGCAGTGCTAGAGATCTAGCGGGGCCCACAGAGACCCAGTACTTC. Residues: CSARDLAGPTETQYF.

This clonotype was counted between two and nine times. The chain links TRBV11-2 to TRBJ2-5, with 7 bases aligning to TRBD1. CDR1 and CDR2 (germline): SGHAT, FQNNGV. J lost 4 bases, V lost 4 bases, and 9 bases had no gene match. The CDR3 sequence is 15 residues long. For the CDR3, the DNA is TGTGCCAGCAGCTACCACAGGGGACGGGGAGAGACCCAGTACTTC. This codes for CASSYHRGRGETQYF.

This clonotype was recorded at least ten times. The J gene is TRBJ2-5, the V gene TRBV7-9; D is tentatively TRBD1 or TRBD2 (5 bases each). This CDR3 comprises 14 residues. CDR1 and CDR2 from the germline V gene are SEHNR and FQNEAQ (reference sequence). The V gene lost 3 bases and the J gene lost 0 bases, with 8 bases spanning the gap. CDR3 nucleotides: TGTGCCAGCAGCTTGGGGCGGGACCAAGAGACCCAGTACTTC. As protein: CASSLGRDQETQYF.

Of note for this clonotype: A much larger clone lies one base from this, so it may be a read error. This chain links TRBV19 with TRBJ1-2, with D hard to call. The germline V gene has CDR1 LNHDA and CDR2 SQIVND (reference sequence). V shed 4 bases and J shed 5 bases, with 8 bases lying between them. The CDR3 covers 12 residues. CDR3 protein: CASSRTFYGYTF. DNA of the CDR3: TGTGCCAGTAGTAGAACCTTTTATGGCTACACCTTC.

This clonotype has a count of ten or more. This chain joins TRBV20-1 and TRBJ2-7, with TRBD2 matching 7 bases. The junction had 10 bases not matched to a gene; V was cut back by 8 bases and J by 0 bases. The germline V gene encodes CDR1 DFQATT and CDR2 SNEGSKA (reference sequence). CDR3 length: 14 amino acids. The CDR3 here is CSLEGGFSSYEQYF. As DNA, the CDR3 is TGCAGTCTGGAGGGAGGGTTCAGCTCCTACGAGCAGTACTTC.

This clonotype was seen repeatedly, ten times or more. The gene calls are TRBV20-1 and TRBJ2-7; D perhaps matches TRBD2 (6 bases). Trimming removed 4 bases at V and 1 base at J, with 23 bases between. The germline CDR1 and CDR2 sequences are DFQATT and SNEGSKA (reference sequence). The CDR3 runs 17 residues. CDR3 amino acids: CSATRTLAGLRSYEQYF. The CDR3 coding sequence is TGCAGTGCTACTAGGACGTTGGCGGGACTTAGGTCCTACGAGCAGTACTTC.